This entry lists 31 T cell receptor beta chains sequenced from one sample in a study of cytomegalovirus exposure and HLA in healthy donors. Generated by immunoSEQ multiplex PCR, the TCRdb table keeps only in-frame clones and is missing some. The top ten clones hold approximately 0.95% of a sample with some 290,000 clones, 70% to 90% of them seen once. Sequenced material: PBMCs. Source of these receptors: a man aged 30 to 39 in good health and CMV-seronegative.

The chain couples TRBV4-3 to TRBJ1-2; TRBD1 aligns across 9 bases. The ends lost 5 bases at V and 2 bases at J; junction bases unmatched: 9. The length of the CDR3 is 16 residues. The germline gives CDR1 LGHNA, CDR2 YSLEER. CDR3 in DNA: TGCGCCAGCAGCACAATAGGACAGGGGTTCAACTATGGCTACACCTTC. Translating gives CASSTIGQGFNYGYTF.

Points on this clone: The same CDR3 is also encoded by other DNA sequences in this sample. The rearrangement uses TRBV5-6 and TRBJ2-1, with 7 bases lining up with TRBD1. J lost 3 bases, V lost 0 bases, and 0 bases had no gene match. This CDR3 spans 14 amino acids. CDR1 SGHDT and CDR2 YYEEEE come from the germline V gene. The CDR3 here is CASSLGDSYNEQFF. The CDR3 DNA reads TGTGCCAGCAGCTTGGGGGACAGCTACAATGAGCAGTTCTTC.

This clone was detected only a few times. The chain uses TRBV6-1 and TRBJ1-2; D is possibly TRBD1 (5 bases). The V gene's germline CDR1 is MNHNS and CDR2 SASEGT. V gave up 5 bases and J gave up 3 bases, with 13 bases separating them. The CDR3 covers 14 residues. The CDR3 coding sequence is TGTGCCAGCAGTAAGACAGCCCGGGACTATGGCTACACCTTC. It translates to CASSKTARDYGYTF.

The rearrangement uses TRBV7-8 and TRBJ1-4; D is ambiguous. This CDR3 region has 14 residues. V shed 1 base and J shed 11 bases, with 14 bases lying between them. Germline CDR1 SGHVS, CDR2 FQNEAQ. The CDR3 sequence is CASSLDLASSKLFF. As DNA, the CDR3 is TGTGCCAGCAGCTTAGACCTTGCCAGTTCCAAACTGTTTTTT.

The rearrangement joins TRBV6-5 to TRBJ2-7, with D possibly being TRBD1 (7 bases). Germline CDR1 and CDR2: MNHEY and SVGAGI. V was trimmed by 7 bases and J by 2 bases, leaving 12 bases between them. The CDR3 runs to 13 residues. CDR3 sequence reads: CASTGRGAYEQYF. CDR3 nucleotides: TGTGCCAGCACCGGCAGGGGGGCCTACGAGCAGTACTTC.

The J gene is TRBJ1-1, the V gene TRBV6-5; D might be TRBD1 (5 bases). The CDR3 totals 14 residues. CDR1 and CDR2 from the germline V gene are MNHEY and SVGAGI. V was pared by 6 bases and J by 4 bases, with 15 bases between. CDR3 nucleotide sequence: TGTGCCAGCAGCCTTGGGGGGGGAAGCACTGAAGCTTTCTTT. Translation gives CASSLGGGSTEAFF.

The chain employs TRBV7-8 and TRBJ2-7; 8 bases match TRBD2. CDR1 and CDR2 from the germline V gene are SGHVS and FQNEAQ. The CDR3 runs 16 residues. V shed 1 base and J 2 bases; nucleotides not matched to a gene: 7. The CDR3 reads CASSLGHSGGTYEQYF. The CDR3 bases are TGTGCCAGCAGCTTAGGTCACAGCGGGGGAACCTACGAGCAGTACTTC.

The chain has TRBV19 and TRBJ1-2, with TRBD1 matching over 9 bases. Germline CDR1 is LNHDA and CDR2 is SQIVND (reference sequence). V shed 2 bases and J 4 bases; nucleotides not matched to a gene: 2. The length of the CDR3 is 14 residues. The CDR3 DNA is TGTGCCAGTAGTATAACAGGGGGCGTCTATGGCTACACCTTC. Translating it yields CASSITGGVYGYTF.

About this clone: Germline and junction disagree at one end, which may indicate a read error. This chain joins TRBV7-9 and TRBJ1-6; TRBD1 matches at 7 bases. This CDR3 has 15 amino acids. Germline V gene data show CDR1 as SEHNR and CDR2 as FQNEAQ (reference sequence). The CDR3 loop reads CASNLFRGADSPLHF. The CDR3, as DNA: TGTGCCAGCAACTTATTCAGGGGGGCCGATTCACCCCTCCACTTT.

The chain recombines TRBV4-1 with TRBJ1-4, with 8 bases that match TRBD1. CDR1 MGHRA and CDR2 YSYEKL come from the germline V gene. V shed 1 base, J shed 7 bases, and the junction held 5 bases outside the gene matches. This CDR3 spans 15 amino acids. The CDR3 nucleotides are TGCGCCAGCAGCCAAGTGGGTCAGGGGGCTGAAAAACTGTTTTTT. As protein: CASSQVGQGAEKLFF.

The chain has TRBV2 and TRBJ1-2, with D maybe TRBD1 (6 bases). CDR1 and CDR2 from the germline V gene are SNHLY and FYNNEI. V lost 6 bases to trimming and J lost 4 bases, with 18 bases between them. This CDR3 contains 15 residues. In DNA form, the CDR3 reads TGTGCCAGCAGCCTAACAGGGCCTGGGGGCTATGGCTACACCTTC. Its protein product is CASSLTGPGGYGYTF.

The chain couples TRBV4-3 to TRBJ1-5, with a tentative D call TRBD1 (5 bases). The CDR3 length is 16 residues. CDR1 is LGHNA, CDR2 YSLEER, per germline. V was clipped by 0 bases and J by 0 bases, with 9 bases between them. The CDR3, as DNA: TGCGCCAGCAGCCAAGATATACAGGCTAGCAATCAGCCCCAGCATTTT. It yields the protein CASSQDIQASNQPQHF.

This clone was detected once. J is TRBJ1-1 and V is TRBV18; the match to TRBD1 covers 7 bases. The CDR3 is 14 residues long. Per the germline V gene, CDR1 is KGHSH and CDR2 is LQKENI. Trimming at V came to 3 bases and at J to 2 bases, leaving 3 bases not matched to a gene. For the CDR3, the DNA is TGTGCCAGCTCACCGGGACAGCTTAACACTGAAGCTTTCTTT. It specifies CASSPGQLNTEAFF.

V is TRBV15 and J is TRBJ1-3; TRBD1 aligns across 10 bases. Trimming at V came to 8 bases and at J to 4 bases, leaving 8 bases not matched to a gene. The V gene's germline CDR1 is LNHNV and CDR2 YYDKDF (reference sequence). The CDR3 sequence is 15 residues long. CDR3 bases: TGTGCCACCGGGACAGGGGACGTCATGGGAAACACCATATATTTT. This sequence encodes CATGTGDVMGNTIYF.

The chain couples TRBV27 to TRBJ1-1, with 7 bases identical to TRBD1. The germline CDR1 and CDR2 sequences are MNHEY and SMNVEV (reference sequence). This CDR3 contains 15 residues. With 2 bases clipped from V and 3 bases from J, the junction kept 6 bases outside the gene matches. CDR3 nucleotide sequence: TGTGCCAGCAGTTTAAGTGGACAGGCGTACACTGAAGCTTTCTTT. This sequence encodes CASSLSGQAYTEAFF.

The chain employs TRBV14 and TRBJ2-3, with D perhaps TRBD2 (6 bases). Per the germline V gene, CDR1 is SGHDN and CDR2 is FVKESK. V was pared by 3 bases and J by 4 bases, with 11 bases between. This CDR3 has 14 residues. The CDR3 nucleotides read TGTGCCAGCAGCCAGGGAAGGGAGGCAGATACGCAGTATTTT. The encoded protein is CASSQGREADTQYF.

This clone has just one count. The genes are TRBV27 and TRBJ1-2; 7 positions agree with TRBD1. Per germline, CDR1 MNHEY and CDR2 SMNVEV (reference sequence). V trimming: 5 bases; J trimming: 4 bases; junction bases outside the gene matches: 10. This CDR3 contains 15 residues. Here the CDR3 DNA reads TGTGCCAGCAGTGGACAGGCCCAGAGGTCCTATGGCTACACCTTC. Translation: CASSGQAQRSYGYTF.

Turning to this clone: Other nucleotide sequences in the sample specify the same CDR3. The chain joins TRBV29-1 to TRBJ2-1; 8 bases line up with TRBD1. Trimming cost V 3 bases and J 5 bases; bases outside gene matches: 6. The CDR3 loop spans 14 amino acids. CDR1 is SQVTM and CDR2 is ANQGSEA in the germline V gene. The CDR3 reads CSVERTGRDNEQFF. As DNA, the CDR3 is TGCAGCGTTGAGAGGACAGGGCGCGACAATGAGCAGTTCTTC.

The gene calls are TRBV2 and TRBJ1-1, with TRBD1 matching 9 bases. The CDR3 is 16 amino acids. Germline values: CDR1 SNHLY, CDR2 FYNNEI. Unmatched junction bases numbered 15, after V lost 9 bases and J lost 4 bases. This chain's CDR3 is CARSPSRDRESTEAFF. CDR3 bases: TGTGCCAGGAGTCCAAGCCGGGACAGGGAGAGCACTGAAGCTTTCTTT.

V gene TRBV30 combines with J gene TRBJ2-4; 8 nucleotides match TRBD1. Unmatched junction bases numbered 3, after V lost 0 bases and J lost 5 bases. The CDR3 has 14 amino acids. Germline CDR1 reads GTSNPN; CDR2 reads SVGIG (reference sequence). CDR3 amino acids: CAWSVGDRQNIQYF. The CDR3 DNA follows: TGTGCCTGGAGTGTAGGGGACAGGCAAAACATTCAGTACTTC.

The CDR3 DNA follows: TGTGCCGCGGGGCCACCTAGCTTTGGGGCCAACGTCCTGACTTTC. Translation gives CAAGPPSFGANVLTF. The rearrangement uses TRBV7-9 and TRBJ2-6, with a possible D match to TRBD2 (6 bases). The CDR3 contains 15 residues. Deletions cut 11 bases from V and 3 bases from J, with 17 bases between. Per the germline V gene, CDR1 is SEHNR and CDR2 is FQNEAQ (reference sequence).

This sequence joins TRBV7-8 and TRBJ1-5; D is perhaps TRBD1 (6 bases). V was trimmed by 4 bases and J by 0 bases, leaving 10 bases between them. The CDR3 is made up of 15 amino acids. Germline V gives CDR1 SGHVS, CDR2 FQNEAQ. For the CDR3, the DNA is TGTGCCAGCAGCTCAGACAGGTATAGCAATCAGCCCCAGCATTTT. This codes for CASSSDRYSNQPQHF.

Here the CDR3 reads CASSPPRRAPYEQYF. Written as DNA, the CDR3 is TGTGCCAGTAGTCCCCCGAGGAGGGCCCCCTACGAGCAGTACTTC. The V and J genes are TRBV19 and TRBJ2-7; maybe TRBD2 (6 bases). The V end was cut by 5 bases, the J end by 2 bases, with 16 bases between. The CDR3 covers 15 residues. Germline lookup yields CDR1 LNHDA and CDR2 SQIVND (reference sequence).

The chain is built from TRBV11-2 and TRBJ2-3; 13 positions match TRBD2. The CDR3 extends over 18 amino acids. Germline V CDR1 and CDR2: SGHAT, FQNNGV. The J segment lost 4 bases and the V segment lost 4 bases, leaving 11 bases of the junction unmatched. In DNA, the CDR3 is TGTGCCAGCAGCTCCCCGACTAGCGGGGGGCACCACGCAGATACGCAGTATTTT. The encoded protein is CASSSPTSGGHHADTQYF.

This chain joins TRBV18 and TRBJ2-2; 8 nucleotides match TRBD1. After removal of 5 bases from V and 1 base from J, the junction contained 3 bases not matched to a gene. This CDR3 comprises 15 residues. Germline V gene sequence: CDR1 KGHSH, CDR2 LQKENI. The CDR3 DNA follows: TGTGCCAGCTCAGAGGGACAGGAGAACACCGGGGAGCTGTTTTTT. Its protein is CASSEGQENTGELFF.

The chain couples TRBV2 to TRBJ2-4, with 11 bases fitting TRBD1. Per germline, CDR1 SNHLY and CDR2 FYNNEI. CDR3 length: 13 amino acids. Germline trimming cut 1 base from V and 15 bases from J; bases unmatched to any gene: 5. The CDR3 is CASSEEDRGPRYF. The CDR3 DNA follows: TGTGCCAGCAGTGAAGAGGACAGGGGGCCTCGGTACTTC. The full variable domain, its missing parts supplied by reference TRBV2 and TRBJ2-4, is EPEVTQTPSHQVTQMGQEVILRCVPISNHLYFYWYRQILGQKVEFLVSFYNNEISEKSEIFDDQFSVERPDGSNFTLKIRSTKLEDSAMYFCASSEEDRGPRYFGAGTRLSVL.

The chain carries TRBV5-4 and TRBJ2-7; 7 bases match TRBD1. Germline V gene lookup returns CDR1 SGHNT and CDR2 YYREEE (reference sequence). CDR3 size: 16 residues. The V gene end was trimmed by 4 bases and the J gene end by 0 bases; junction bases not matched to a gene: 10. As DNA, the CDR3 is TGTGCCAGCAGCAAAACCACAGGGGCCCTCTCCTACGAGCAGTACTTC. This translates into CASSKTTGALSYEQYF. Complete variable domain (other parts from reference TRBV5-4 and TRBJ2-7): ETGVTQSPTHLIKTRGQQVTLRCSSQSGHNTVSWYQQALGQGPQFIFQYYREEENGRGNFPPRFSGLQFPNYSSELNVNALELDDSALYLCASSKTTGALSYEQYFGPGTRLTVT.

The gene calls are TRBV5-4 and TRBJ1-2; D unclear. V was cut by 4 bases and J by 5 bases, with 9 bases left in between. The CDR3 totals 12 residues. Germline V gives CDR1 SGHNT, CDR2 YYREEE (reference sequence). The DNA of the CDR3 is TGTGCCAGCAGCCAATTAGAATATGGCTACACCTTC. Protein sequence: CASSQLEYGYTF.

This chain connects TRBV6-1 to TRBJ2-1; unclear D gene. Germline CDR1 reads MNHNS; CDR2 reads SASEGT. Between the trimmed V and J ends, which lost 5 bases and 3 bases, there was a span of 14 bases. The CDR3 sequence is 15 residues long. In DNA, the CDR3 is TGTGCCAGCAGTAGAAACAGCCTTATCTACAATGAGCAGTTCTTC. Translated: CASSRNSLIYNEQFF.

The chain employs TRBV6-5 and TRBJ1-1, with TRBD1 as a possible D gene (6 bases). Trimming removed 0 bases at V and 6 bases at J, with 11 bases between. This CDR3 contains 14 residues. Germline V lookup: CDR1 MNHEY, CDR2 SVGAGI. DNA for the CDR3: TGTGCCAGCAGTTACTCGCCAGGGGCGGCTGAAGCTTTCTTT. Translated: CASSYSPGAAEAFF.

The V and J genes are TRBV5-8 and TRBJ2-7, with a weak D call TRBD2 (5 bases). Deletions cut 0 bases from V and 9 bases from J, with 13 bases between. The CDR3 sequence is 13 residues long. Germline V gene sequence: CDR1 SGHTS, CDR2 YDEGEE. CDR3 DNA: TGTGCCAGCAGCTTGGCTGGAGGAGGAGTGCAGTACTTC. It encodes CASSLAGGGVQYF.